The 31 T cell receptor beta chains reported below all come from one sample, sequenced in a study of Tregs in tolerant kidney transplant recipients. TCRdb keeps only in-frame clones here, not all; method: immunoSEQ multiplex PCR. The sample table sets out roughly 48,000 clones. The starting material was CD4+ T cells from blood, obtained before the transplant. The source is a human donor who received a combined kidney and bone marrow transplant.

As for this clone: The read gets to within 3 residues of the CDR3 end, and the germline J gene fills in the rest. The chain has TRBV20-1 and TRBJ1-1; possibly TRBD1 for D (6 bases). The V and J ends lost 3 bases and 0 bases respectively, with 14 bases between them. CDR3 length equals 15 residues. Germline V gives CDR1 DFQATT, CDR2 SNEGSKA (reference sequence). CDR3 protein: CSARAGELLNTEAFF. The CDR3 DNA, read in part, is TGCAGTGCTAGGGCAGGGGAACTTTTGAACACTGAA.

About this clone: The read ends 3 residues early relative to the CDR3; the germline J gene fills the gap. The chain uses TRBV5-5 and TRBJ2-2; D might be TRBD1 (5 bases). The CDR3 runs to 14 residues. V was cut by 0 bases and J by 6 bases, with 9 bases left in between. Germline V lookup: CDR1 SGHKS, CDR2 YYEKEE (reference sequence). CDR3 in amino acids: CASSLEGKAGELFF. The CDR3 DNA, read in part, is TGTGCCAGCAGCTTGGAGGGGAAAGCCGGGGAG.

About this clone itself: The read ends 3 residues early relative to the CDR3; the germline J gene fills the gap. The chain uses TRBV20-1 and TRBJ2-7; 9 nucleotides match TRBD2. The germline V gene has CDR1 DFQATT and CDR2 SNEGSKA (reference sequence). The ends lost 3 bases at V and 5 bases at J; junction bases unmatched: 17. The CDR3 sequence is 17 residues long. The DNA read from the CDR3 is TGCAGTGCTAGCGGGTTTAGCGGGAGTTCGTTATCCCACGAG. Its protein is CSASGFSGSSLSHE. The CDR3 as a whole reads CSASGFSGSSLSHEQYF.

Comment on this clone: The read terminates 3 residues ahead of where the CDR3 ends, so the germline J gene completes it. This chain links TRBV18 with TRBJ2-5; D call uncertain. The ends were cut back, 2 bases at V and 5 bases at J, with 15 bases in the middle. Germline V gene lookup returns CDR1 KGHSH and CDR2 LQKENI. CDR3 length: 15 amino acids. This CDR3 reads CASSPRVGVRETQYF. The part of the CDR3 DNA that was read is TGTGCCAGCTCACCAAGGGTAGGCGTCCGCGAGACC.

Comments on this clone: The CDR3 end lies 3 residues beyond the end of the read and is filled in from the germline J gene. V gene TRBV28 combines with J gene TRBJ2-3; D is uncertain. The V gene's germline CDR1 is MDHEN and CDR2 SYDVKM. The CDR3 is 15 amino acids. Trimming removed 2 bases from V and 2 bases from J, with 11 bases in between. Partial CDR3 DNA: TGTGCCAGCAGTTTAATACCATCTATCACAGATACG. Its translation: CASSLIPSITDT. The whole CDR3 protein reads CASSLIPSITDTQYF.

Of note for this clone: The CDR3 end lies 3 residues beyond the end of the read and is filled in from the germline J gene. The chain carries TRBV2 and TRBJ2-5; 9 nucleotides agree with TRBD2. V gave up 7 bases and J gave up 5 bases; unmatched junction bases: 5. The CDR3 sequence is 13 residues long. CDR1 is SNHLY and CDR2 is FYNNEI in the germline V gene. The CDR3 reads CASTREGWETQYF. The covered CDR3 bases are TGTGCCAGCACGCGGGAGGGATGGGAGACC.

As for this clone: From the germline J gene comes the end of the CDR3, since the read stops 3 residues before it. The chain uses TRBV18 and TRBJ1-2; 7 nucleotides match TRBD1. CDR3 size: 15 residues. CDR1 and CDR2 (germline): KGHSH, LQKENI. Partial CDR3 DNA: TGTGCCAGCTCACCAAGGGCAGGGGGAATGGAAGGC. Residues: CASSPRAGGMEG. The CDR3 in its entirety is CASSPRAGGMEGYTF.

As for this clone: Coverage ceases 3 residues before the CDR3 finishes, and the germline J gene fills in the end. The chain is built from TRBV6-2 or TRBV6-3 and TRBJ1-1, with TRBD1 matching over 8 bases. Germline CDR1 MNHEY, CDR2 SVGEGT. CDR3 length: 16 amino acids. CDR3 in amino acids: CASSTRQGSDASRAFF. The covered CDR3 bases are TGTGCCAGCAGTACCCGACAGGGGTCAGATGCGTCCCGG.

Concerning this clone itself: The sequenced fragment ends 3 residues before the CDR3 boundary, so the rest is inferred from the germline J gene. The chain links TRBV6-2 or TRBV6-3 to TRBJ2-7; 9 nucleotides agree with TRBD1. Germline V CDR1 and CDR2: MNHEY, SVGEGT. J gave up 5 bases and V 6 bases, and 8 bases lay outside the gene matches. This CDR3 comprises 14 residues. CDR3 DNA, as far as it was read: TGTGCCAGCAGATTCACAGGGGGCAAGGACGAG. Residues: CASRFTGGKDE. The CDR3 reads in full as CASRFTGGKDEQYF.

Of note for this clone: The sequenced fragment ends 3 residues before the CDR3 boundary, so the rest is inferred from the germline J gene. V is TRBV19 and J is TRBJ2-5; 13 bases agree with TRBD2. This CDR3 has 16 amino acids. V lost 6 bases and J lost 5; bases outside the gene matches: 9. Per germline, CDR1 LNHDA and CDR2 SQIVND (reference sequence). Partial CDR3 DNA: TGTGCCAGTAGCGGACTAGCGGGAGATCGGGCCGAGACC. Translating it yields CASSGLAGDRAET. The entire CDR3 protein reads CASSGLAGDRAETQYF.

Turning to this clone: The read ends 3 residues before the CDR3 terminus; that terminus is restored from the germline J gene. The rearrangement links TRBV20-1 to TRBJ1-2, with 11 bases lining up with TRBD1. CDR3 size: 15 residues. The germline CDR1 and CDR2 sequences are DFQATT and SNEGSKA (reference sequence). CDR3: CSARDLRTGGWGYTF. The DNA read from the CDR3 is TGCAGTGCTAGAGATCTGAGGACAGGGGGCTGGGGC.

A note on this clone: The sequence runs out 3 residues before the end of the CDR3; the remainder is reconstructed from the germline J gene. The rearrangement joins TRBV7-3 to TRBJ2-5; 8 bases are shared with TRBD1. The CDR3 has 14 amino acids. Germline V gene sequence: CDR1 SGHTA, CDR2 FQGTGA. Germline trimming cut 4 bases from V and 1 base from J; bases unmatched to any gene: 2. Here the CDR3 reads CASSSGQGQETQYF. The part of the CDR3 DNA that was read is TGTGCCAGCAGCTCCGGACAGGGCCAAGAGACC.

Of note for this clone: The read halts 3 residues ahead of the CDR3 end, with the missing end drawn from the germline J gene. The V call is TRBV20-1, the J call TRBJ1-1, with a tentative D call TRBD1 (5 bases). The CDR3 spans 12 residues. Germline CDR1 reads DFQATT; CDR2 reads SNEGSKA (reference sequence). Trimming pared 7 bases from V and 1 base from J, leaving 10 bases between. CDR3 bases read: TGCAGTGAGTTCGGACAGAACACTGAA. This gives the protein CSEFGQNTE. The whole CDR3 is CSEFGQNTEAFF.

About this clone: The read stops 3 residues short of the end of the CDR3; the missing end is completed from the germline J gene. The V and J genes are TRBV10-1 and TRBJ2-5, with D possibly matching TRBD1 (5 bases). Per the germline V gene, CDR1 is WNHNN and CDR2 is SYGVQD (reference sequence). V lost 0 bases and J lost 1, with 6 bases in between. This CDR3 comprises 14 residues. The CDR3 protein is CASSESGVQETQYF. The sequenced CDR3 bases are TGCGCCAGCAGTGAGTCAGGGGTCCAAGAGACC.

Turning to this clone: Read sequence stops 3 residues before the CDR3 end, and the germline J gene provides the missing end. The chain carries TRBV5-1 and TRBJ2-5; 12 positions agree with TRBD1. This CDR3 contains 18 residues. J gave up 5 bases and V 0 bases, and 11 bases lay outside the gene matches. The germline CDR1 and CDR2 sequences are SGHRS and YFSETQ. CDR3 in amino acids: CASSLAGTGGSARETQYF. The CDR3 bases that were read are TGCGCCAGCAGCTTGGCTGGGACAGGGGGCTCTGCGCGGGAGACC.

Details on this clone: The read terminates 3 residues before the CDR3 end, so the remaining end is supplied by the germline J gene. The chain has TRBV4-1 and TRBJ1-1; 8 bases map to TRBD1. V lost 4 bases to trimming and J lost 6 bases; unmatched junction nucleotides: 4. The CDR3 is 13 amino acids. CDR1 MGHRA and CDR2 YSYEKL come from the germline V gene. The CDR3 sequence: CASSPRTGSEAFF. The DNA read from the CDR3 is TGCGCCAGCAGCCCCCGGACAGGGTCTGAA.

Notes on this clone: The observed sequence ends 3 residues before the CDR3 terminus, with the missing tail filled in from the germline J gene. The gene calls are TRBV5-1 and TRBJ2-7; no reliable D call. The CDR3 runs 16 residues. CDR1 and CDR2 (germline): SGHRS, YFSETQ. The germline V and J ends were trimmed by 0 bases and 6 bases, with 19 bases remaining between them. The CDR3 loop reads CASSLAKSSTYGEQYF. The DNA read from the CDR3 is TGCGCCAGCAGCTTGGCCAAGTCTAGTACATATGGCGAG.

About this clone itself: Read sequence stops 3 residues before the CDR3 end, and the germline J gene provides the missing end. This rearrangement joins TRBV30 to TRBJ1-2; 11 nucleotides agree with TRBD1. This CDR3 is built from 14 residues. CDR1 is GTSNPN and CDR2 is SVGIG in the germline V gene (reference sequence). CDR3 protein: CVSSPGQGDYGYTF. The DNA read from the CDR3 is TGTGTCTCATCGCCGGGACAGGGGGACTATGGC.

Of note for this clone: Read coverage stops 3 residues before the CDR3 terminus; the germline J gene supplies the remainder. This chain uses TRBV30 with TRBJ1-2, with D hard to call. The CDR3 length is 15 residues. CDR1 GTSNPN and CDR2 SVGIG come from the germline V gene (reference sequence). V dropped 2 bases and J dropped 7 bases, with 20 bases sitting between them. CDR3: CAWSTGAGLSSGYTF. CDR3 DNA, as far as it was read: TGTGCCTGGAGTACCGGTGCGGGTCTCTCCTCTGGC.

About this clone: Read sequence stops 3 residues before the CDR3 end, and the germline J gene provides the missing end. This chain links TRBV5-1 with TRBJ1-1; possibly TRBD1 for D (5 bases). The CDR3 runs to 15 residues. Germline CDR1 SGHRS, CDR2 YFSETQ. V was clipped by 3 bases and J by 3 bases, with 15 bases between them. The CDR3 sequence is CASSSDWGGDTEAFF. CDR3 DNA (partial): TGCGCCAGCAGCTCCGACTGGGGGGGTGACACTGAA.

CDR3: CASRLAGSTGELFF. The sequenced part of the CDR3 DNA is TGTGCCAGCCGACTAGCGGGGAGCACCGGGGAG. The rearrangement joins TRBV19 to TRBJ2-2; 11 bases align to TRBD2. The read falls 3 residues short of the CDR3 end, and the missing part is taken from the germline J gene. Germline assignment: CDR1 LNHDA and CDR2 SQIVND (reference sequence). This CDR3 has 14 amino acids. With V trimmed by 9 bases and J by 4 bases, 4 bases remained unmatched.

As for this clone: The read stops 3 residues short of the end of the CDR3; the missing end is completed from the germline J gene. V usage is TRBV11-2 and J usage is TRBJ1-1; D not certain. Trimming pared 5 bases from V and 4 bases from J, leaving 14 bases between. The germline V gene has CDR1 SGHAT and CDR2 FQNNGV. The CDR3 has 14 amino acids. Incomplete CDR3 DNA: TGTGCCAGCAGCCTCGTCACCGGTGTCACTGAA. This sequence encodes CASSLVTGVTE. Given in full, the CDR3 is CASSLVTGVTEAFF.

About this clone itself: The sequence runs out 3 residues before the end of the CDR3; the remainder is reconstructed from the germline J gene. This chain links TRBV5-1 with TRBJ2-5; 8 bases are shared with TRBD2. Germline values: CDR1 SGHRS, CDR2 YFSETQ. Unmatched junction bases numbered 8, after V lost 0 bases and J lost 1 base. The CDR3 is made up of 17 amino acids. The part of the CDR3 DNA that was read is TGCGCCAGCAGCTTGGGGGCGACTAGCGCGACCCAAGAGACC. This sequence encodes CASSLGATSATQET. The full CDR3 protein reads CASSLGATSATQETQYF.

With respect to this clone: The CDR3 is cut off 3 residues early in the read; its end comes from the germline J gene. This chain uses TRBV5-1 with TRBJ1-4, with 7 nucleotides matching TRBD1. Looked up from germline, CDR1 is SGHRS and CDR2 is YFSETQ. This CDR3 region has 13 residues. V dropped 4 bases and J dropped 8; count of bases not matched to a gene: 5. Partial CDR3 DNA: TGCGCCAGCAGCACCGGGACAGAAGAAAAA. Translated: CASSTGTEEK. The entire CDR3 protein is CASSTGTEEKLFF.

About this clone: The CDR3 end lies 3 residues beyond the end of the read and is filled in from the germline J gene. This chain joins TRBV30 and TRBJ2-3, with 7 bases aligning to TRBD1. V shed 8 bases, J shed 4 bases, and the junction held 6 bases outside the gene matches. Germline CDR1 and CDR2: GTSNPN and SVGIG (reference sequence). There are 12 residues in the CDR3. The sequenced part of the CDR3 DNA is TGTGCCCGACAGGGCGCCCCAGATACG. Protein product: CARQGAPDT. The whole CDR3 protein reads CARQGAPDTQYF.

Regarding this clone: The sequenced fragment ends 3 residues before the CDR3 boundary, so the rest is inferred from the germline J gene. The chain employs TRBV2 and TRBJ2-2, with 11 bases aligning to TRBD2. Germline V lookup: CDR1 SNHLY, CDR2 FYNNEI. The J segment lost 8 bases and the V segment lost 8 bases, leaving 19 bases of the junction unmatched. This CDR3 has 18 residues. The DNA read from the CDR3 is TGTGCCAGCGGAGCCCTACCGTCCGGGACTAGCGGTCCTGGGGAG. Protein: CASGALPSGTSGPGE. The whole CDR3 sequence reads CASGALPSGTSGPGELFF.

Comments on this clone: The read falls 3 residues short of the CDR3 end, and the missing part is taken from the germline J gene. The chain carries TRBV30 and TRBJ2-4, with TRBD1 matching over 12 bases. The V gene's germline CDR1 is GTSNPN and CDR2 SVGIG (reference sequence). This CDR3 has 15 residues. The ends lost 2 bases at V and 7 bases at J; junction bases unmatched: 6. The CDR3 region is CAWSPGTGGFNIQYF. CDR3 bases read: TGTGCCTGGAGTCCCGGGACAGGGGGCTTTAACATT.

About this clone itself: The read gets to within 3 residues of the CDR3 end, and the germline J gene fills in the rest. The V and J genes are TRBV18 and TRBJ1-5; 9 nucleotides line up with TRBD1. The trim removed 4 bases at V and 7 bases at J, leaving 5 bases unmatched. Germline CDR1 and CDR2: KGHSH and LQKENI. This CDR3 has 14 amino acids. Here the CDR3 reads CASSLTGGGQPQHF. CDR3 DNA, as far as it was read: TGTGCCAGCTCACTTACAGGGGGCGGGCAGCCC.

On this clone: Coverage ceases 3 residues before the CDR3 finishes, and the germline J gene fills in the end. The chain is built from TRBV7-6 and TRBJ1-2; 10 bases map to TRBD1. Losses at the gene ends were 5 bases for V and 4 bases for J; bases not matched to a gene: 7. Per the germline V gene, CDR1 is SGHVS and CDR2 is FNYEAQ. The CDR3 runs to 15 residues. CDR3 DNA (partial): TGTGCCAGCAGCCCCGGGACAGGGGTGAGCTATGGC. Its protein product is CASSPGTGVSYG. The entire CDR3 is CASSPGTGVSYGYTF.

In regard to this clone: The CDR3 is cut off 3 residues early in the read; its end comes from the germline J gene. V usage is TRBV6-1 and J usage is TRBJ1-2; TRBD1 might be the D (6 bases). The CDR3 has 16 amino acids. The germline V and J ends were trimmed by 0 bases and 4 bases, with 15 bases remaining between them. The germline V gene encodes CDR1 MNHNS and CDR2 SASEGT. The CDR3 spells CASSEALDSIIYGYTF. The CDR3 bases that were read are TGTGCCAGCAGTGAAGCGCTGGACAGCATTATCTATGGC.

In regard to this clone: The DNA ends 3 residues before the CDR3 does, and the rest of the CDR3 is filled in from the germline J gene. The V and J genes are TRBV7-2 and TRBJ2-7; unclear D gene. This CDR3 has 14 residues. Germline CDR1 reads SGHTA; CDR2 reads FQGNSA. The V gene lost 3 bases and the J gene lost 0 bases, with 9 bases spanning the gap. The CDR3 DNA, read in part, is TGTGCCAGCAGCTTTTTGGCTAGCTCCTACGAG. It specifies CASSFLASSYE. The full CDR3 is CASSFLASSYEQYF.